Below, 9 T cell receptor beta chains from the same sample are listed, as sequenced in a study of T cell responses to AZD1222 COVID-19 vaccine. Data came from immunoSEQ multiplex PCR; TCRdb stores just in-frame clones and leaves some out. Here the sample spans about 160,000 clones, around nine tenths being singletons. Material: peripheral blood, obtained 28 days after the second AZD1222 dose. These receptors all come from an adult who received the AZD1222 COVID-19 vaccine.

The chain employs TRBV15 and TRBJ1-2; a possible D gene is TRBD1 (5 bases). Between the trimmed V and J ends, which lost 1 base and 2 bases, there was a span of 8 bases. CDR1 is LNHNV and CDR2 is YYDKDF in the germline V gene (reference sequence). The CDR3 has 14 amino acids. The CDR3 nucleotides read TGTGCCACCAGCAGAGTGGAGGGGAACTATGGCTACACCTTC. This gives the protein CATSRVEGNYGYTF.

This sequence joins TRBV5-1 and TRBJ2-7; 10 bases match TRBD1. The trim removed 5 bases at V and 9 bases at J, leaving 20 bases unmatched. This CDR3 comprises 17 residues. The germline V gene encodes CDR1 SGHRS and CDR2 YFSETQ. The CDR3, as DNA: TGCGCCAGCAGTACTAGCCCCGCCGGACAGGGGGGGGGTGCGCAGTACTTC. It translates to CASSTSPAGQGGGAQYF.

V is TRBV25-1 and J is TRBJ2-2, with D possibly TRBD1 on 5 matching bases. There are 16 residues in the CDR3. Trimming shortened V by 3 bases and J by 6 bases, and 17 bases separated the two germline ends. Per the germline V gene, CDR1 is MGHDK and CDR2 is SYGVNS. CDR3 sequence: CASSESSGRAAGELFF. CDR3 DNA: TGTGCCAGCAGTGAGTCTTCGGGCAGGGCGGCCGGGGAGCTGTTTTTT.

A few counts support this clone. The V and J genes are TRBV2 and TRBJ1-6, with D hard to call. Per the germline V gene, CDR1 is SNHLY and CDR2 is FYNNEI. CDR3 length equals 11 residues. V dropped 5 bases and J dropped 6 bases, with 2 bases sitting between them. The CDR3 DNA reads as TGTGCCAGCAGTACTAATTCACCCCTCCACTTT. Its protein product is CASSTNSPLHF.

This clone was observed once. The chain is built from TRBV5-5 and TRBJ2-1; D tentatively fits TRBD1 or TRBD2 (5 bases each). The CDR3 consists of 16 residues. Germline CDR1 and CDR2: SGHKS and YYEKEE (reference sequence). V lost 6 bases and J 6 bases, leaving 22 bases between the germline ends. Here the CDR3 reads CASTPFILGPRNEQFF. CDR3 sequence (DNA): TGTGCCAGCACCCCCTTTATCCTGGGACCACGCAATGAGCAGTTCTTC.

The table lists this clone with a count of one. This sequence joins TRBV6-5 and TRBJ2-7; D is perhaps TRBD2 (6 bases). CDR1 and CDR2 (germline): MNHEY, SVGAGI. Trimming stripped 6 bases from V and 1 base from J, with 13 bases between. This CDR3 comprises 14 residues. The CDR3 region is CASSPTRLSYEQYF. Here the CDR3 DNA reads TGTGCCAGCAGCCCGACTAGGCTTTCCTACGAGCAGTACTTC.

The chain employs TRBV25-1 and TRBJ1-5, with D unclear. The CDR3 extends over 11 amino acids. CDR1 and CDR2 (germline): MGHDK, SYGVNS. V lost 4 bases, J lost 4 bases, and 2 bases lay in between. The CDR3 DNA reads TGTGCCAGCAGTGCTAATCAGCCCCAGCATTTT. Amino acid sequence: CASSANQPQHF. Variable domain in full (rest from reference TRBV25-1 and TRBJ1-5): EADIYQTPRYLVIGTGKKITLECSQTMGHDKMYWYQQDPGMELHLIHYSYGVNSTEKGDLSSESTVSRIRTEHFPLTLESARPSHTSQYLCASSANQPQHFGDGTRLSIL.

This clone was seen just once. This chain uses TRBV19 with TRBJ1-1; D remains ambiguous. The germline V gene has CDR1 LNHDA and CDR2 SQIVND (reference sequence). The CDR3 totals 14 residues. The V end lost 0 bases, the J end lost 1 base, and 6 bases lay between the germline ends. CDR3 protein: CASSIDPSNTEAFF. DNA of the CDR3: TGTGCCAGTAGTATAGATCCGTCGAACACTGAAGCTTTCTTT.

This clone came up once. This sequence joins TRBV5-6 and TRBJ1-2, with 7 bases fitting TRBD1. Germline V lookup: CDR1 SGHDT, CDR2 YYEEEE. CDR3 size: 15 residues. With 0 bases clipped from V and 5 bases from J, the junction kept 7 bases outside the gene matches. The CDR3 region has the DNA TGTGCCAGCAGCTTGGCCCCAGGGGGGCGTTATGGCTACACCTTC. As protein: CASSLAPGGRYGYTF.